Presented here are 25 T cell receptor beta chains from one specimen sequenced in a study of neurological immune-mediated disorders. A single record per CDR3 protein comes from TCRdb applying MiXCR to the 5' RACE reads. Altogether 20,000 to 30,000 distinct CDR3 sequences are present, around 2.5% being singletons, with the ten largest covering 2% to 2.5%. The sample comprised PBMCs. The receptors originated from a woman between 45 and 65 years old with multiple sclerosis.

This clonotype was counted many times. The genes are TRBV5-1 and TRBJ1-2; no firm D call. The CDR3 has 9 amino acids. Trimming stripped 6 bases from V and 7 bases from J, with 4 bases between. Germline lookup yields CDR1 SGHRS and CDR2 YFSETQ. The CDR3 sequence is CASMIGYTF. DNA for the CDR3: TGCGCCAGCATGATTGGCTACACCTTC.

This clonotype was recorded at least ten times. The chain carries TRBV20-1 and TRBJ2-2, with 9 nucleotides matching TRBD1. Looked up from germline, CDR1 is DFQATT and CDR2 is SNEGSKA (reference sequence). CDR3 length equals 14 residues. V was pared by 5 bases and J by 6 bases, with 7 bases of the junction left unmatched. CDR3 coding DNA: TGCAGTGCTCCCGGGACAGGGTTTCCCGGGGAGCTGTTTTTT. Translated: CSAPGTGFPGELFF.

This clonotype has at least ten counts. Mismatch with germline at one junction end may stem from a read error. The chain employs TRBV5-1 and TRBJ1-6, with D unresolved. Germline CDR1 reads SGHRS; CDR2 reads YFSETQ. The CDR3 spans 14 residues. CDR3 coding DNA: TGCGCCAGCAGCCCCGAGCCGGGCGGCTCACCCCTCAACTTT. Translating it yields CASSPEPGGSPLNF.

This clonotype was seen ten or more times. The genes are TRBV3-1 and TRBJ1-1, with TRBD1 matching 8 bases. The CDR3 is 13 residues long. Germline CDR1 and CDR2: LGHDT and YNNKEL (reference sequence). V lost 4 bases to trimming and J lost 11 bases; unmatched junction nucleotides: 9. This CDR3 reads CASSPTGGRKAFF. In DNA, the CDR3 is TGTGCCAGCAGCCCTACAGGGGGAAGGAAGGCTTTCTTT.

The V and J genes are TRBV18 and TRBJ2-7; 7 bases fit TRBD1. The CDR3 is 13 amino acids. V dropped 3 bases and J dropped 3; count of bases not matched to a gene: 2. Germline values: CDR1 KGHSH, CDR2 LQKENI. The CDR3 sequence: CASSPGQFYEQYF. CDR3 nucleotide sequence: TGTGCCAGCTCACCGGGACAGTTCTACGAGCAGTACTTC.

There are many counts of this clonotype. The rearrangement joins TRBV5-1 to TRBJ2-5; TRBD1 matches 8 bases. The CDR3 loop spans 15 amino acids. Trimming cost V 2 bases and J 5 bases; bases outside gene matches: 8. Germline assignment: CDR1 SGHRS and CDR2 YFSETQ. CDR3 in DNA: TGCGCCAGCAGCTTCTGGGCAGGGGGCAGTGAGACCCAGTACTTC. Its protein is CASSFWAGGSETQYF.

This clonotype was seen many times. The chain joins TRBV7-3 to TRBJ1-1; D gene unclear. This CDR3 has 17 residues. The V end lost 5 bases, the J end lost 5 bases, and 24 bases lay between the germline ends. CDR1 and CDR2 (germline): SGHTA, FQGTGA. The CDR3 sequence is CASSPSPGGSGRTEAFF. In DNA, the CDR3 is TGTGCCAGCAGCCCCTCCCCGGGTGGGTCGGGGAGGACTGAAGCTTTCTTT. The variable domain in full, with the rest retrieved from reference TRBV7-3 and TRBJ1-1, is GAGVSQTPSNKVTEKGKYVELRCDPISGHTALYWYRQSLGQGPEFLIYFQGTGAADDSGLPNDRFFAVRPEGSVSTLKIQRTERGDSAVYLCASSPSPGGSGRTEAFFGQGTRLTVV.

The sample holds many counts of this clonotype. This chain joins TRBV10-3 and TRBJ2-7; 8 bases line up with TRBD2. V lost 1 base and J lost 3; bases outside the gene matches: 8. Germline loops: CDR1 ENHRY, CDR2 SYGVKD. This CDR3 region has 16 residues. CDR3 region: CAISEFSGGDNYEQYF. The CDR3 DNA follows: TGTGCCATCAGTGAGTTTTCGGGAGGGGACAACTACGAGCAGTACTTC.

This clonotype was detected ten times or more. The rearrangement joins TRBV20-1 to TRBJ2-1; 11 bases map to TRBD2. In germline, CDR1 is DFQATT, CDR2 SNEGSKA (reference sequence). J was trimmed by 8 bases and V by 6 bases; bases with no gene match: 12. The CDR3 covers 15 residues. In DNA form, the CDR3 reads TGCAGTGCGCCTCTACTACTAGCGGGAGTCGATGAGCAGTTCTTC. Amino acid sequence: CSAPLLLAGVDEQFF.

The rearrangement uses TRBV5-1 and TRBJ1-2; D is unclear. The CDR3 sequence is 14 residues long. Trimming removed 3 bases from V and 8 bases from J, with 17 bases in between. Germline assignment: CDR1 SGHRS and CDR2 YFSETQ. CDR3 loop: CASSYLRKGDGYTF. DNA for the CDR3: TGCGCCAGCAGCTACCTACGAAAGGGAGACGGCTACACCTTC. Full variable domain (missing parts from reference TRBV5-1 and TRBJ1-2): KAGVTQTPRYLIKTRGQQVTLSCSPISGHRSVSWYQQTPGQGLQFLFEYFSETQRNKGNFPGRFSGRQFSNSRSEMNVSTLELGDSALYLCASSYLRKGDGYTFGSGTRLTVV.

This clonotype was seen only a few times. V gene TRBV7-2 combines with J gene TRBJ1-4; possibly TRBD1 for D (5 bases). This CDR3 is 14 amino acids long. Trimming pared 5 bases from V and 5 bases from J, leaving 12 bases between. Germline CDR1 reads SGHTA; CDR2 reads FQGNSA. CDR3 nucleotides: TGTGCCAGCAGCCCGGGACGGTCGAATGAAAAACTGTTTTTT. Protein: CASSPGRSNEKLFF.

This clonotype has a count of ten or more. CDR3 protein: CASSLRGWMGETQYF. CDR3 in DNA: TGTGCCAGCAGCCTTCGGGGTTGGATGGGGGAGACCCAGTACTTC. This chain uses TRBV11-2 with TRBJ2-5, with D possibly being TRBD2 (5 bases). CDR3 length: 15 residues. Germline V gene data show CDR1 as SGHAT and CDR2 as FQNNGV. Trimming took 5 bases from V and 5 from J, leaving 18 bases between them.

This clonotype was observed at least ten times. The V gene is TRBV10-3, the J gene TRBJ2-3, with D uncertain. V lost 6 bases and J 0 bases, leaving 7 bases between the germline ends. The CDR3 has 13 residues. Germline lookup yields CDR1 ENHRY and CDR2 SYGVKD. The CDR3: CAIRTSSTDTQYF. In nucleotides, the CDR3 is TGTGCCATCAGAACTTCTAGCACAGATACGCAGTATTTT.

This clonotype was detected ten times or more. The chain employs TRBV5-1 and TRBJ1-6; D possibly corresponds to TRBD1 (5 bases). This CDR3 has 16 residues. The germline gives CDR1 SGHRS, CDR2 YFSETQ. V shed 0 bases and J shed 8 bases, with 15 bases lying between them. CDR3 coding DNA: TGCGCCAGCAGCTTGGAGGGGCCAGGGTGGGATTCACCCCTCCACTTT. It is translated as CASSLEGPGWDSPLHF.

This clonotype was recorded at least ten times. The rearrangement links TRBV9 to TRBJ1-1; D gene unclear. V lost 0 bases to trimming and J lost 1 base, with 10 bases between them. Germline V gene lookup returns CDR1 SGDLS and CDR2 YYNGEE. The CDR3 is 15 amino acids. CDR3 nucleotide sequence: TGTGCCAGCAGCGTAGCTGGCAAGAAGAACACTGAAGCTTTCTTT. The encoded protein is CASSVAGKKNTEAFF.

This clonotype has a count of ten or more. The V call is TRBV2, the J call TRBJ2-7, with D possibly being TRBD1 (6 bases). Germline CDR1 SNHLY, CDR2 FYNNEI. CDR3 length: 12 amino acids. V was pared by 11 bases and J by 0 bases, with 11 bases between. The CDR3, as DNA: TGTGCCGGCCGACAGGACTCCTACGAGCAGTACTTC. Its translation is CAGRQDSYEQYF.

This clonotype was recorded at least ten times. The genes are TRBV20-1 and TRBJ2-7, with TRBD2 matching 7 bases. V shed 3 bases, J shed 5 bases, and the junction held 10 bases outside the gene matches. Per germline, CDR1 DFQATT and CDR2 SNEGSKA (reference sequence). The CDR3 extends over 14 amino acids. CDR3 sequence reads: CSASRAGVLDEQYF. The CDR3 DNA reads as TGCAGTGCTAGTCGGGCGGGAGTTCTGGACGAGCAGTACTTC.

Many counts were recorded for this clonotype. This sequence joins TRBV7-6 and TRBJ2-7, with D possibly being TRBD2 (6 bases). Germline V gene data show CDR1 as SGHVS and CDR2 as FNYEAQ. The V end was cut by 5 bases, the J end by 2 bases, with 10 bases between. The CDR3 totals 13 residues. CDR3 amino acids: CASSPGEPYEQYF. The CDR3 coding sequence is TGTGCCAGCAGCCCGGGGGAACCCTACGAGCAGTACTTC.

The table lists this clonotype with many counts. The chain is built from TRBV12-3 or TRBV12-4 and TRBJ2-3, with 9 bases fitting TRBD1. The CDR3 has 13 residues. Trimming at V came to 2 bases and at J to 11 bases, leaving 5 bases not matched to a gene. In DNA form, the CDR3 reads TGTGCCAGCAGTTTAACCGGGACAGGGTGGCAGTATTTT. As protein: CASSLTGTGWQYF.

This clonotype was counted at least ten times. V and J are TRBV29-1 and TRBJ2-7, with D hard to call. Trimming left V 4 bases short and J 2 bases short, with 9 bases between. Germline assignment: CDR1 SQVTM and CDR2 ANQGSEA. The CDR3 is made up of 12 amino acids. CDR3 sequence reads: CSVVTHTYEQYF. Here the CDR3 DNA reads TGCAGCGTTGTTACACACACCTACGAGCAGTACTTC.

This chain uses TRBV29-1 with TRBJ1-1; D uncertain. CDR1 and CDR2 (germline): SQVTM, ANQGSEA. Trimming removed 7 bases at V and 2 bases at J, with 11 bases between. The CDR3 is 12 residues long. CDR3 sequence: CSGISLNTEAFF. In DNA form, the CDR3 reads TGCAGCGGCATCTCGCTAAACACTGAAGCTTTCTTT.

This clonotype was observed at least ten times. This chain links TRBV20-1 with TRBJ2-1, with 7 bases lining up with TRBD2. Germline V gene sequence: CDR1 DFQATT, CDR2 SNEGSKA (reference sequence). CDR3 length: 15 residues. After removal of 2 bases from V and 5 bases from J, the junction contained 9 bases not matched to a gene. CDR3 region: CSARPPGLPHNEQFF. CDR3 in DNA: TGCAGTGCTAGACCGCCGGGACTACCCCACAATGAGCAGTTCTTC.

The table lists this clonotype with many counts. This chain joins TRBV18 and TRBJ2-5; TRBD2 aligns across 7 bases. CDR3 length: 15 amino acids. The junction had 5 bases not matched to a gene; V was cut back by 0 bases and J by 4 bases. Germline V gene data show CDR1 as KGHSH and CDR2 as LQKENI. CDR3 amino acids: CASSPPALAGETQYF. CDR3 DNA: TGTGCCAGCTCACCACCGGCGTTAGCGGGAGAGACCCAGTACTTC.

This clonotype was seen at least ten times. The chain combines TRBV27 with TRBJ1-2, with D unresolved. The CDR3 has 13 residues. Germline values: CDR1 MNHEY, CDR2 SMNVEV (reference sequence). V was clipped by 2 bases and J by 5 bases, with 9 bases between them. The CDR3 DNA is TGTGCCAGCAGTTTACGTAGGAATTATGGCTACACCTTC. Translation: CASSLRRNYGYTF.

Ten or more counts support this clonotype. This chain connects TRBV13 to TRBJ1-4, with a weak D call TRBD1 (6 bases). The CDR3 is made up of 16 amino acids. Between the trimmed V and J ends, which lost 0 bases and 14 bases, there was a span of 22 bases. Looked up from germline, CDR1 is PRHDT and CDR2 is FYEKMQ (reference sequence). The CDR3 loop is CASSLGTGLLGRSLFF. CDR3 nucleotide sequence: TGTGCCAGCAGCTTAGGCACAGGGCTTTTAGGTCGATCCCTGTTTTTT.